The clone carrying this T cell receptor (beta chain) was seen once. Its antigen is unidentified. Positively selected for CCR7, the CD45RO-negative cells used as naive CD8 cells excluded terminally differentiated effector memory CD45RA+ cells. There were no recent acute infections or vaccinations among the donors, who were healthy HIV-negative adults. Evenly divided among several immunoSEQ plates was the genomic DNA of each subset. Measured with immunoSEQ multiplex PCR; TCRdb has only the in-frame clones, and not every one. Among roughly 2.1 million clones listed, about 92% were seen once. This entry is derived from a study of shared clonotypes between healthy human individuals. At the level of the study: CD4 naive cells filled three plates per donor, CD4 memory three, CD8 naive two and CD8 memory one.

General observations from the study: Rarefaction revealed incomplete sorted-subset sequencing despite large depth.

The CDR3 contains 16 residues. The germline V and J ends were trimmed by 4 bases and 7 bases, with 23 bases remaining between them. From germline, CDR1 is SGHVS and CDR2 FQNEAQ. The gene calls are TRBV7-8 and TRBJ2-7, with D perhaps being TRBD1 or TRBD2 (6 bases each). The material sequenced was naive CD8+ T cells from PBMCs. This clonotype was sampled from a man younger than 35 in good health. Some clones in this sample may be carry-over from other donors' samples. DNA for the CDR3: TGTGCCAGCAGCTACATGGGGGGCCCCACCTCTCGGGAGCAGTACTTC. Translation gives CASSYMGGPTSREQYF.